The text below deals with one TCR beta chain. This sample was taken from a study of T cell changes during pregnancy in multiple sclerosis. Germline CDR1 is SGHRS and CDR2 is YFSETQ. Deletions cut 3 bases from V and 3 bases from J, with 3 bases between. The CDR3 has 11 amino acids. Sequenced by immunoSEQ multiplex PCR; TCRdb stores in-frame clones only, minus some. The sample has some 96,000 clones; around 92% are singletons. The source was peripheral blood, collected after pregnancy. The clonotype originates from a female donor with multiple sclerosis, enrolled in a pregnancy study. The J gene is TRBJ1-2, the V gene TRBV5-1; D is unclear. CDR3 protein: CASSSDYGYTF. The CDR3 nucleotides read TGCGCCAGCAGCTCCGACTATGGCTACACCTTC.